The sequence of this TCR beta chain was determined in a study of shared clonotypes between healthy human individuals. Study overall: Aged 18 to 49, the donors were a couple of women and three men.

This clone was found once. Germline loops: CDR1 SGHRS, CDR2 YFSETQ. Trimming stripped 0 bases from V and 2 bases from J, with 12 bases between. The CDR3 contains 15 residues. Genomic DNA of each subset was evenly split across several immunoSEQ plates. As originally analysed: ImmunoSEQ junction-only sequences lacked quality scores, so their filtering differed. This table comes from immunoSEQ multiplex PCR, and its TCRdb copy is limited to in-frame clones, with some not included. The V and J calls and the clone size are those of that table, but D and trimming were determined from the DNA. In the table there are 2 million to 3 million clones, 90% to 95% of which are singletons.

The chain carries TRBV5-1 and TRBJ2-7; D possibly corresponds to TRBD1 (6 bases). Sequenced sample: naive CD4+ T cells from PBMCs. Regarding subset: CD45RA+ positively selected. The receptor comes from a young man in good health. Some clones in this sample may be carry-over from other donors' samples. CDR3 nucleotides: TGCGCCAGCAGCTTGGCCACAGGGCAGCCCTACGAGCAGTACTTC. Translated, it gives CASSLATGQPYEQYF. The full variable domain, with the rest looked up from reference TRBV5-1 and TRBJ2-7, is KAGVTQTPRYLIKTRGQQVTLSCSPISGHRSVSWYQQTPGQGLQFLFEYFSETQRNKGNFPGRFSGRQFSNSRSEMNVSTLELGDSALYLCASSLATGQPYEQYFGPGTRLTVT.